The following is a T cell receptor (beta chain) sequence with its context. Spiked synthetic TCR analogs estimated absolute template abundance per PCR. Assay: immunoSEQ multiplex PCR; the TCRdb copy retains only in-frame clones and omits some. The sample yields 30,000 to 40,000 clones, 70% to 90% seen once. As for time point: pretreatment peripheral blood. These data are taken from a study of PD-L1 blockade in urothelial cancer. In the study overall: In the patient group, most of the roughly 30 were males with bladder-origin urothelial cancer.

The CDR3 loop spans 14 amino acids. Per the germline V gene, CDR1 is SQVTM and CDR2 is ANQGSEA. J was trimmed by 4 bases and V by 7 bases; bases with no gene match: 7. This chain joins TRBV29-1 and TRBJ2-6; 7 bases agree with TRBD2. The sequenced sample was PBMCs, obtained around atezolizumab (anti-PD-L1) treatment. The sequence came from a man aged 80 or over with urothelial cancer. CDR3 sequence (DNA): TGCAGCGGCGGGGGTGGGGACGGGGCCAACGTCCTGACTTTC. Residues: CSGGGGDGANVLTF.